Below are 6 T cell receptor beta chains sequenced from a single sample in a study of blood T cell repertoires in COVID-19. Here immunoSEQ multiplex PCR was the method, and the copy in TCRdb shows in-frame clones only, minus some. This sample has 70,000 to 100,000 clones, with about 70% found just once. The sample consisted of peripheral blood. All receptors come from a woman aged 55-70 years in a cohort sampled during active or convalescent COVID-19.

The chain is built from TRBV29-1 and TRBJ2-6, with 9 bases lining up with TRBD2. This CDR3 contains 16 residues. Per the germline V gene, CDR1 is SQVTM and CDR2 is ANQGSEA. After removal of 3 bases from V and 0 bases from J, the junction contained 3 bases not matched to a gene. CDR3 DNA: TGCAGCGTTGACGCGGGGGGGTTCTCTGGGGCCAACGTCCTGACTTTC. It is translated as CSVDAGGFSGANVLTF.

The genes are TRBV9 and TRBJ1-1; 7 nucleotides line up with TRBD1. From germline, CDR1 is SGDLS and CDR2 YYNGEE. This CDR3 contains 13 residues. J was trimmed by 1 base and V by 3 bases; bases with no gene match: 0. CDR3 in DNA: TGTGCCAGCAGCGGACAGGGGAACACTGAAGCTTTCTTT. This sequence encodes CASSGQGNTEAFF. Complete variable domain (other parts from reference TRBV9 and TRBJ1-1): DSGVTQTPKHLITATGQRVTLRCSPRSGDLSVYWYQQSLDQGLQFLIQYYNGEERAKGNILERFSAQQFPDLHSELNLSSLELGDSALYFCASSGQGNTEAFFGQGTRLTVV.

The chain has TRBV7-6 and TRBJ2-3, with D possibly matching TRBD2 (6 bases). The V end was cut by 4 bases, the J end by 2 bases, with 16 bases between. The CDR3 has 16 amino acids. Germline V CDR1 and CDR2: SGHVS, FNYEAQ. The CDR3 loop reads CASSSPDYKPTDTQYF. The CDR3 nucleotides are TGTGCCAGCAGCTCTCCGGACTACAAACCCACAGATACGCAGTATTTT.

The V and J genes are TRBV3-1 (or the pseudogene TRBV3-2) and TRBJ1-2, with D maybe TRBD1 (5 bases). The V gene's germline CDR1 is LGHDT and CDR2 YNNKEL (reference sequence). The CDR3 runs to 14 residues. V lost 0 bases to trimming and J lost 8 bases, with 13 bases between them. CDR3 in DNA: TGTGCCAGCAGCCAAGATATCCTCGGGGGGGGCTACACCTTC. This translates into CASSQDILGGGYTF.

The V call is TRBV25-1, the J call TRBJ1-1, with D tentatively TRBD1 (5 bases). V lost 8 bases, J lost 2 bases, and 15 bases lay in between. Germline lookup yields CDR1 MGHDK and CDR2 SYGVNS. The CDR3 is 14 residues long. As DNA, the CDR3 is TGTGCCAGCGTGTCCGGGGGAGGAAACACTGAAGCTTTCTTT. Its protein is CASVSGGGNTEAFF.

This clone was seen only once. This chain joins TRBV4-1 and TRBJ1-1; 7 positions agree with TRBD1. The germline gives CDR1 MGHRA, CDR2 YSYEKL. There are 16 residues in the CDR3. The junction had 5 bases not matched to a gene; V was cut back by 0 bases and J by 1 base. In nucleotides, the CDR3 is TGCGCCAGCAGCCAAGATGACAGGGTGCAGAACACTGAAGCTTTCTTT. Its protein is CASSQDDRVQNTEAFF.